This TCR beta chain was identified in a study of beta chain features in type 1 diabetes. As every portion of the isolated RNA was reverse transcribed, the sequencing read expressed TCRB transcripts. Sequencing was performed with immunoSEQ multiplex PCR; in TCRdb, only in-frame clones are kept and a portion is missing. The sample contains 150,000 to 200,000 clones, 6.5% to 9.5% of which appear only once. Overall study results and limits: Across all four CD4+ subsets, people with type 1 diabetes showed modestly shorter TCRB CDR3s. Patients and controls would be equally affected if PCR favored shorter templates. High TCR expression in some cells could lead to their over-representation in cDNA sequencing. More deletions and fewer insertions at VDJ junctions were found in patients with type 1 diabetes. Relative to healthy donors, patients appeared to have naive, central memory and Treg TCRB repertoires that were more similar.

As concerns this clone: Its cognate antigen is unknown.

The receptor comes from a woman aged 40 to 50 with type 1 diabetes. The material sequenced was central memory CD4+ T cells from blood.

The CDR3 coding sequence is TGTGCCAGCTCAAATGTTTCGGCTGGGGCCAACGTCCTGACTTTC. This gives the protein CASSNVSAGANVLTF. The genes are TRBV18 and TRBJ2-6, with no clear D. The CDR3 has 15 amino acids. CDR1 is KGHSH and CDR2 is LQKENI in the germline V gene. Deletions cut 5 bases from V and 2 bases from J, with 10 bases between.